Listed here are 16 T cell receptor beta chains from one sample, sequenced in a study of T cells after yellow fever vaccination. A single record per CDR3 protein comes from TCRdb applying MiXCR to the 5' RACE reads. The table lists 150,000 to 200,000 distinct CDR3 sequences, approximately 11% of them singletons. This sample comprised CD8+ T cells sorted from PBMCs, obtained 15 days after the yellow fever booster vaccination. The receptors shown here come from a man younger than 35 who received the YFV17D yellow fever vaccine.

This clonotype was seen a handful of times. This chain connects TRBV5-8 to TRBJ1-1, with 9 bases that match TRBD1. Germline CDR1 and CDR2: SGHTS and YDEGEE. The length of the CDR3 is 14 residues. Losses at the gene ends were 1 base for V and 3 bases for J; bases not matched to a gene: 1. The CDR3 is CASSLRTGDTEAFF. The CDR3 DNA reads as TGTGCCAGCAGCTTGAGGACAGGGGACACTGAAGCTTTCTTT.

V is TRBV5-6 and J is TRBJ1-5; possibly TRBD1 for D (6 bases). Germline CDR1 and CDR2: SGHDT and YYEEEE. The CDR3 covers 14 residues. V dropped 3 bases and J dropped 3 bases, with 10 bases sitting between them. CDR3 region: CASSSRTDNQPQHF. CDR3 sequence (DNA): TGTGCCAGCAGCTCTCGGACAGACAATCAGCCCCAGCATTTT.

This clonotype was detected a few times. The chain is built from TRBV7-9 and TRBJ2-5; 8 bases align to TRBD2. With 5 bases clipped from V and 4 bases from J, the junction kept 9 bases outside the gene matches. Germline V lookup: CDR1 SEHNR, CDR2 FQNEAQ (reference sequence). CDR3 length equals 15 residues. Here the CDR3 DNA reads TGTGCCAGCAGCCGCCGGGGACTAGGTCGAGAGACCCAGTACTTC. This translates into CASSRRGLGRETQYF. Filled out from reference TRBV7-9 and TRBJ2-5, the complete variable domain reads DTGVSQNPRHKITKRGQNVTFRCDPISEHNRLYWYRQTLGQGPEFLTYFQNEAQLEKSRLLSDRFSAERPKGSFSTLEIQRTEQGDSAMYLCASSRRGLGRETQYFGPGTRLLVL.

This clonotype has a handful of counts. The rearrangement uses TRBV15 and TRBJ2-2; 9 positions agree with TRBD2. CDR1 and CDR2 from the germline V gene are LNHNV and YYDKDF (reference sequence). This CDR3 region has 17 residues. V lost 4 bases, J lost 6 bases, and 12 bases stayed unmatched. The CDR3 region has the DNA TGTGCCACCAGCAATTTAGCGGGGGTTTCTGGGGCCGGGGAGCTGTTTTTT. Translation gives CATSNLAGVSGAGELFF.

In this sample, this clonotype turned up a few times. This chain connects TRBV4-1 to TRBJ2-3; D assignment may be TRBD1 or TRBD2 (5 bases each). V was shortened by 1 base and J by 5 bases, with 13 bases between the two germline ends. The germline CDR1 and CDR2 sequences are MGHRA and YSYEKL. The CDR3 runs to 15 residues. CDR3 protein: CASSQGRGLGDTQYF. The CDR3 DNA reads TGCGCCAGCAGCCAAGGCCGGGGCTTGGGAGATACGCAGTATTTT.

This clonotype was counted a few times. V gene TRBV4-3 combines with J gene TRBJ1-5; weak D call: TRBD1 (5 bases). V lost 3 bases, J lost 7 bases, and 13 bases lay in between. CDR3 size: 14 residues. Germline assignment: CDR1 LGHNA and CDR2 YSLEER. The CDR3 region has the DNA TGCGCCAGCAGCCAGGCCCGGCGGGACCAGCCCCAGCATTTT. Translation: CASSQARRDQPQHF.

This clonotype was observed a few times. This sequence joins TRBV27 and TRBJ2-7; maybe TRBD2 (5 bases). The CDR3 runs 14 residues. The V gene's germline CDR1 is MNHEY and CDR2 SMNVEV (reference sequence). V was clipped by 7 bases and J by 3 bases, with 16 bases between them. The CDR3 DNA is TGTGCCAGCACGACGTACGGGGATGGCTACGAGCAGTACTTC. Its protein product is CASTTYGDGYEQYF.

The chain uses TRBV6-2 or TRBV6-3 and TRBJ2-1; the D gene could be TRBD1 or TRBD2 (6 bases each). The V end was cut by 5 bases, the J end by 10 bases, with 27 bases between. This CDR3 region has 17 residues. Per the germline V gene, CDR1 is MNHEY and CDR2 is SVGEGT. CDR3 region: CASSRVTWGALGGEQFF. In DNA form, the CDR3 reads TGTGCCAGCAGTCGCGTGACGTGGGGGGCCCTGGGTGGGGAGCAGTTCTTC.

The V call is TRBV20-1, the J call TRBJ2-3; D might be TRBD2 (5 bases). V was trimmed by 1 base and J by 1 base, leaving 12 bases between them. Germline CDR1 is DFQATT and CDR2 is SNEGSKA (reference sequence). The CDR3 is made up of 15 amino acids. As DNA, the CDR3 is TGCAGTGCTAGAGGCCCCCAGCGGCGCACAGATACGCAGTATTTT. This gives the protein CSARGPQRRTDTQYF.

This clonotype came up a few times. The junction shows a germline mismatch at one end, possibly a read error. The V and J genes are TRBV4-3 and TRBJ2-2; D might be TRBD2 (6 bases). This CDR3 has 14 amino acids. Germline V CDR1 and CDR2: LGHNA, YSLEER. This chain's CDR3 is CASSSRAEGWEVFF. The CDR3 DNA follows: TGCGCCAGCAGCTCGCGGGCCGAGGGGTGGGAGGTGTTTTTT.

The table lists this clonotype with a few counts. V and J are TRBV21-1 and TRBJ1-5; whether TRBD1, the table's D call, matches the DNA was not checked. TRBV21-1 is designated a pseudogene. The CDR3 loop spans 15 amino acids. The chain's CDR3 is CASSNGDRGGQPQHF. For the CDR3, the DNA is TGTGCCAGCAGCAATGGGGACAGGGGTGGTCAGCCCCAGCATTTT.

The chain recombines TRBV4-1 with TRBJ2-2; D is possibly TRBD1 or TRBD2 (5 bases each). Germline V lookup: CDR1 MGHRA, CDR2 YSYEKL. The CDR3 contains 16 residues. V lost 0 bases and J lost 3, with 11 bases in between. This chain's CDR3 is CASSQDPGADTGELFF. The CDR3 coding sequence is TGCGCCAGCAGCCAAGACCCCGGGGCGGACACCGGGGAGCTGTTTTTT.

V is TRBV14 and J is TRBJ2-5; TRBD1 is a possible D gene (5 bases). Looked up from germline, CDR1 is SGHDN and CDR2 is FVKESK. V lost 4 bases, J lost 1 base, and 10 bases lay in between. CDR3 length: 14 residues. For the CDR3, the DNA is TGTGCCAGCAGCCTAACAGGCTTCCAAGAGACCCAGTACTTC. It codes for CASSLTGFQETQYF.

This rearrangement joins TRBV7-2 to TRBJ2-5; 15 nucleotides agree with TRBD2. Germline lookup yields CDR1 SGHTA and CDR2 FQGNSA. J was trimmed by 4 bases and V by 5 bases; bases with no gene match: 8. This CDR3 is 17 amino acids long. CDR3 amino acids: CASSLPMGLAGGETQYF. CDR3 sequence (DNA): TGTGCCAGCAGCCTCCCGATGGGACTAGCGGGGGGAGAGACCCAGTACTTC.

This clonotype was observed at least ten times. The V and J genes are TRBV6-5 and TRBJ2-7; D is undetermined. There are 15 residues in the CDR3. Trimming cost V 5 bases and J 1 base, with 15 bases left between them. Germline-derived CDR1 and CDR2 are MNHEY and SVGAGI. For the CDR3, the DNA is TGTGCCAGCAGTAGAATGGTGGACCGTTCCTACGAGCAGTACTTC. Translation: CASSRMVDRSYEQYF.

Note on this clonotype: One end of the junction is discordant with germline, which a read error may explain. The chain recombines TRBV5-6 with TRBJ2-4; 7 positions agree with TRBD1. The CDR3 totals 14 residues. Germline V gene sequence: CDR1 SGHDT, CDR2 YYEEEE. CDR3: CASSLGQGGTWADF. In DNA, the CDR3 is TGTGCCAGCAGCTTGGGACAGGGTGGCACGTGGGCCGACTTC.